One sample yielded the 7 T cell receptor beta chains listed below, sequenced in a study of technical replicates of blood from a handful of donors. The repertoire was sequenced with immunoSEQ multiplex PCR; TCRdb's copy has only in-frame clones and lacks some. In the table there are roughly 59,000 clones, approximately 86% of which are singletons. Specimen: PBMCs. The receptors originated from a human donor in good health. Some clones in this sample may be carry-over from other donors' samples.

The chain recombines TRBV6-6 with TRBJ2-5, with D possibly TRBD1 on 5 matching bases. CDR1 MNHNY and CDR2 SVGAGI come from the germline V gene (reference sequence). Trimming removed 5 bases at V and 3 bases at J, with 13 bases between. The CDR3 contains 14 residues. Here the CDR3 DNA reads TGTGCCAGCAGTGCCTTGGGGCCTGAAGAGACCCAGTACTTC. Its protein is CASSALGPEETQYF.

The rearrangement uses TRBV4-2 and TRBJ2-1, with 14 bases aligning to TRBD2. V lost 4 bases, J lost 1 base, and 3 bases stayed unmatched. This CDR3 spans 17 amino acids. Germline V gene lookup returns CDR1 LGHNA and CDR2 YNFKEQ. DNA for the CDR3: TGTGCCAGCAGCCCCGGGACTAGCGGGAGATCCTACAATGAGCAGTTCTTC. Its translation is CASSPGTSGRSYNEQFF.

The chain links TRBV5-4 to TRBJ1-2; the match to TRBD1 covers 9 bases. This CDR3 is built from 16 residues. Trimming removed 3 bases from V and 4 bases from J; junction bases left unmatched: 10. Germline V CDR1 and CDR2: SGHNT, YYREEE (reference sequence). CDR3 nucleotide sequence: TGTGCCAGCAGCTCTAGGACAGGGGAGGTGGTCTATGGCTACACCTTC. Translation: CASSSRTGEVVYGYTF.

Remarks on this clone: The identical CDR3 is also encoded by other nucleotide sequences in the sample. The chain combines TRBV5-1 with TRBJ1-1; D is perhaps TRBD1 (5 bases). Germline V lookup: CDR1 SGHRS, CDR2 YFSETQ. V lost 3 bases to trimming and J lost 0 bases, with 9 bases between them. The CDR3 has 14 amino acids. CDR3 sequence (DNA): TGCGCCAGCAGCTCGGGACTGCTGAACACTGAAGCTTTCTTT. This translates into CASSSGLLNTEAFF.

Here the CDR3 reads CASSQKGAGGLAGSGELFF. Here the CDR3 DNA reads TGCGCCAGCAGCCAGAAGGGGGCGGGGGGCCTAGCGGGATCCGGGGAGCTGTTTTTT. The V call is TRBV4-1, the J call TRBJ2-2, with 9 bases lining up with TRBD2. Germline loops: CDR1 MGHRA, CDR2 YSYEKL. The CDR3 sequence is 19 residues long. The V gene end was trimmed by 3 bases and the J gene end by 6 bases; junction bases not matched to a gene: 17.

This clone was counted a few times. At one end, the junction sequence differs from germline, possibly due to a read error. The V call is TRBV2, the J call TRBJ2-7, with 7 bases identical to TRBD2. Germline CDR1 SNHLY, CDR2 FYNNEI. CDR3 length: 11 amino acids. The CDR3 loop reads CASSEAGGSDF. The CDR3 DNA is TGTGCCAGCAGTGAAGCGGGGGGGAGCGACTTC.

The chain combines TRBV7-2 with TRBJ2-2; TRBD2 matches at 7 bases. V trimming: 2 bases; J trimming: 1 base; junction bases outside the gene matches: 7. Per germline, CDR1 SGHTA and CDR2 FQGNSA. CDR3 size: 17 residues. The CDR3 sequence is CASSLFAAGLNTGELFF. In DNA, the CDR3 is TGTGCCAGCAGCTTATTTGCAGCGGGACTGAACACCGGGGAGCTGTTTTTT.